Detailed here is one TCR beta chain. V shed 6 bases and J shed 0 bases, with 18 bases lying between them. CDR1 is SNHLY and CDR2 is FYNNEI in the germline V gene. The length of the CDR3 is 17 residues. Individuals drawn from approximately 26 US areas were about 18 to 100 years old. The data were taken from a study of blood T cell repertoires in COVID-19. Overall study: The analysed material was cDNA or gDNA that came from T cells, B-cell-depleted T cells, or PBMCs.

Data came from immunoSEQ multiplex PCR; TCRdb stores just in-frame clones and leaves some out. This table holds around 200,000 clones, approximately 90% found once. This sequence joins TRBV2 and TRBJ1-5, with D maybe TRBD1 (6 bases). Material: PBMCs or T cells enriched from blood (not recorded which). The sequence came from a woman in her forties with acute COVID-19. CDR3 amino acids: CASRAAGTSYSNQPQHF. The CDR3 bases are TGTGCCAGCAGGGCGGCAGGGACAAGCTATAGCAATCAGCCCCAGCATTTT.